The 2 T cell receptor beta chains reported below all come from one sample, sequenced in a study of blood T cell repertoires in COVID-19. The method was immunoSEQ multiplex PCR; TCRdb's version includes in-frame clones alone and lacks a portion of them. This sample carries 240,000 or so clones, 75% to 90% of them seen once, and the ten largest clones take 0.85% to 0.9%. The sequenced sample consisted of PBMCs or T cells enriched from blood (not recorded which). The receptors derive from a man aged 45 to 65 who had been exposed to COVID-19.

The chain combines TRBV6-5 with TRBJ1-4; D is possibly TRBD1 (6 bases). The germline CDR1 and CDR2 sequences are MNHEY and SVGAGI. Trimming removed 6 bases at V and 3 bases at J, with 14 bases between. The CDR3 covers 15 residues. The CDR3 protein is CASRPTGTSNEKLFF. The CDR3 nucleotides read TGTGCCAGCAGGCCGACAGGTACATCTAATGAAAAACTGTTTTTT.

This chain links TRBV24-1 with TRBJ1-2, with 10 bases fitting TRBD1. The CDR3 contains 15 residues. Germline V gene sequence: CDR1 KGHDR, CDR2 SFDVKD. V dropped 4 bases and J dropped 2; count of bases not matched to a gene: 3. Here the CDR3 reads CATSDPGQGNYGYTF. The CDR3 bases are TGTGCCACCAGTGACCCGGGACAGGGGAACTATGGCTACACCTTC.